This T cell receptor beta chain was sequenced in a study of T cell repertoires in cytomegalovirus infection. Across the study: Shared public TCR beta signatures pointed to both CMV infection and a matching HLA type.

Germline V gene lookup returns CDR1 DFQATT and CDR2 SNEGSKA (reference sequence). The CDR3 loop spans 13 amino acids. V lost 2 bases and J lost 8, with 12 bases in between. TCRdb re-derived calls from the reads in MiXCR, one entry per CDR3 protein. The sample contains around 280,000 distinct CDR3 sequences, around 13% of which appear only once. The table lists this clonotype with a few counts. The receptor comes from a human donor in good health (CMV status not recorded). Some clones in this sample may be carry-over from other donors' samples. Sequenced material: PBMCs. The V gene is TRBV20-1, the J gene TRBJ1-4, with D unresolved. The CDR3 coding sequence is TGCAGTGCTAGATTCGGTCATTTGGAAAAACTGTTTTTT. This sequence encodes CSARFGHLEKLFF.